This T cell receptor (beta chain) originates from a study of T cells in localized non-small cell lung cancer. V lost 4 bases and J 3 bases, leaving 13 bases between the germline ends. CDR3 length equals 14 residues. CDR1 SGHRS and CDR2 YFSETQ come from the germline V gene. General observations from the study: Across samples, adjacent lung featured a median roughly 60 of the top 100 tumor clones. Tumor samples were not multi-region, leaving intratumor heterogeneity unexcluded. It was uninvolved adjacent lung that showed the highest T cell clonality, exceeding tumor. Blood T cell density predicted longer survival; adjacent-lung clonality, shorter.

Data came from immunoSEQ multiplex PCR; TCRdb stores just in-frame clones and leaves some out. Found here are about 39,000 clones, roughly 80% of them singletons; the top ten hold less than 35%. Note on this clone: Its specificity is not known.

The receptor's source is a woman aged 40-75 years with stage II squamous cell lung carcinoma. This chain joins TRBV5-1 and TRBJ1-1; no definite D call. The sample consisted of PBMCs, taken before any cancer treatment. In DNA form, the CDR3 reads TGCGCCAGCAGCACTACACCGGCGTACACTGAAGCTTTCTTT. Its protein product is CASSTTPAYTEAFF.